This entry features one T cell receptor beta chain sequence. What it recognizes is unknown. The authors sequenced TCR beta from blood CD8+ and CD4+ T cells. TEMRA cells were FACS-enriched, with CD8+ and CD4+ T cells isolated negatively. The data derive from a study of CD8 T cells in Susac syndrome. On the study more broadly: There were Susac syndrome patients who were therapy-naive at blood draw, others on corticosteroids, and others on intravenous immunoglobulin alone.

The CDR3 contains 15 residues. CDR1 and CDR2 (germline): SEHNR, FQNEAQ (reference sequence). Trimming stripped 5 bases from V and 5 bases from J, with 18 bases between. RNA was extracted with the RNeasy kit, and a quantity of about 0.5 to 1 ug was reverse transcribed using random hexamers. One entry per CDR3 protein, called by TCRdb with MiXCR from the immunoSEQ multiplex PCR reads. The sample lists about 210,000 distinct CDR3 sequences; roughly 93% were seen once. Study-wide results and limits: There was no clonal expansion in the CD4+ T cell repertoires of Susac syndrome.

Sequenced: CD4+ T cells from PBMCs. The chain combines TRBV7-9 with TRBJ2-5, with D possibly being TRBD1 or TRBD2 (5 bases each). The receptor's source is a human donor with Susac syndrome. For the CDR3, the DNA is TGTGCCAGCAGCCCTCGGGGCGAGGGTGCGGAGACCCAGTACTTC. It codes for CASSPRGEGAETQYF.